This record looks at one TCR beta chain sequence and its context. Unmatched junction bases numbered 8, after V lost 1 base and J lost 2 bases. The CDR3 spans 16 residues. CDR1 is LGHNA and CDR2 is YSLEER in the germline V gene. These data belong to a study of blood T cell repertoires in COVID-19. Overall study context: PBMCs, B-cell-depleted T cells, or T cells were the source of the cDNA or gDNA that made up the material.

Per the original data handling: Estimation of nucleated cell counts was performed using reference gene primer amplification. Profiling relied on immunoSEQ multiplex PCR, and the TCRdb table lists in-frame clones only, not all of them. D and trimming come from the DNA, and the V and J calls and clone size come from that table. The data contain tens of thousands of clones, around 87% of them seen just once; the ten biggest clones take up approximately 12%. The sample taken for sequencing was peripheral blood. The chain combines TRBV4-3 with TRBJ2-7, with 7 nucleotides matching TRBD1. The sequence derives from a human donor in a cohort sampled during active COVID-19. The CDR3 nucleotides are TGCGCCAGCAGCCAAGGGTACCGGGACAGTGCCTACGAGCAGTACTTC. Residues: CASSQGYRDSAYEQYF.